This T cell receptor (beta chain) appears in the sequencing data of a study of cytomegalovirus exposure and HLA in healthy donors. 13 Jbeta primers and 60 Vbeta primers were used for the PCR. Only in-frame clones appear in the TCRdb table, and some are missing; sequencing was by immunoSEQ multiplex PCR. The sample carries under 110,000 clones, 65% to 80% recorded once. The CDR3 spans 14 residues. Germline V gene lookup returns CDR1 SGHDN and CDR2 FVKESK. V shed 5 bases and J shed 5 bases, with 15 bases lying between them. The sample comprised PBMCs. The source is a middle-aged man in good health and CMV-seronegative. The chain combines TRBV14 with TRBJ1-2; D is perhaps TRBD1 (5 bases). The CDR3 here is CASSYSGEPYGYTF. Here the CDR3 DNA reads TGTGCCAGCAGCTATTCGGGGGAACCATATGGCTACACCTTC. Variable domain in full (rest from reference TRBV14 and TRBJ1-2): EAGVTQFPSHSVIEKGQTVTLRCDPISGHDNLYWYRRVMGKEIKFLLHFVKESKQDESGMPNNRFLAERTGGTYSTLKVQPAELEDSGVYFCASSYSGEPYGYTFGSGTRLTVV.